The next 14 T cell receptor beta chains were all read from a single sample in a study of Ad26.COV2.S vaccination and SARS-CoV-2 variants. The table came from immunoSEQ multiplex PCR; TCRdb's copy has only in-frame clones and leaves some out. Of about 420,000 clones listed, roughly 90% are singletons. Described treatment: some 19 received Ad26.COV2.S at low or high dose, single or two shots; five or six received placebo; per-sample allocation not given. Collection of the samples took place on day 63 after the first injection of vaccine or placebo. This specimen was peripheral blood, taken in a trial of Ad26.COV2.S vaccine versus placebo. These receptors were taken from a person aged 18-65 years who received the Ad26.COV2.S COVID-19 vaccine or a placebo.

This chain joins TRBV9 and TRBJ2-7, with 9 positions matching TRBD1. The trim removed 4 bases at V and 6 bases at J, leaving 8 bases unmatched. In germline, CDR1 is SGDLS, CDR2 YYNGEE. The CDR3 runs to 14 residues. DNA of the CDR3: TGTGCCAGCAGCCCAGGGGACAGGGTAGGCGAGCAGTACTTC. It encodes CASSPGDRVGEQYF.

There are a few counts of this clone. This chain connects TRBV30 to TRBJ2-5; 8 positions match TRBD1. There are 15 residues in the CDR3. Looked up from germline, CDR1 is GTSNPN and CDR2 is SVGIG (reference sequence). Trimming took 4 bases from V and 4 from J; bases not matched to a gene: 11. The CDR3 is CAWTKGQAKSETQYF. The CDR3 DNA follows: TGTGCCTGGACCAAGGGACAGGCAAAGTCAGAGACCCAGTACTTC.

The chain combines TRBV6-5 with TRBJ2-1; 8 nucleotides match TRBD1. The ends lost 6 bases at V and 12 bases at J; junction bases unmatched: 10. This CDR3 contains 13 residues. Germline CDR1 MNHEY, CDR2 SVGAGI. CDR3 bases: TGTGCCAGCAGAAAGGACAGGGTTAGGGGGCAGTTCTTC. Translating gives CASRKDRVRGQFF.

The J gene is TRBJ1-1, the V gene TRBV11-2, with TRBD1 as a possible D gene (5 bases). In germline, CDR1 is SGHAT, CDR2 FQNNGV. The CDR3 extends over 15 amino acids. Trimming pared 1 base from V and 0 bases from J, leaving 9 bases between. The CDR3 DNA is TGTGCCAGCAGCTTAGCGGCGGGGCTGAACACTGAAGCTTTCTTT. It translates to CASSLAAGLNTEAFF.

The chain is built from TRBV29-1 and TRBJ2-3; TRBD2 aligns across 8 bases. With 3 bases clipped from V and 4 bases from J, the junction kept 3 bases outside the gene matches. The CDR3 length is 13 residues. The germline CDR1 and CDR2 sequences are SQVTM and ANQGSEA. DNA for the CDR3: TGCAGCGTTGACGGGGGGGTCTCAGATACGCAGTATTTT. Amino acid sequence: CSVDGGVSDTQYF.

The rearrangement links TRBV7-3 to TRBJ2-2, with TRBD2 matching 7 bases. The V segment lost 5 bases and the J segment 3 bases; nucleotides outside the gene matches: 3. Germline CDR1 and CDR2: SGHTA and FQGTGA. The CDR3 consists of 14 residues. CDR3 amino acids: CASSPRGDTGELFF. The CDR3 DNA reads as TGTGCCAGCAGCCCCCGGGGGGACACCGGGGAGCTGTTTTTT.

The sample holds a few counts of this clone. The chain carries TRBV5-1 and TRBJ1-2; D unclear. V gave up 1 base and J gave up 0 bases, with 10 bases separating them. Germline assignment: CDR1 SGHRS and CDR2 YFSETQ. The CDR3 length is 15 residues. The CDR3 is CASSLKSDSNYGYTF. The DNA of the CDR3 is TGCGCCAGCAGCTTGAAGTCGGACTCTAACTATGGCTACACCTTC.

V is TRBV6-6 and J is TRBJ1-2; D may be TRBD1 (6 bases). This CDR3 comprises 15 residues. Germline V gene sequence: CDR1 MNHNY, CDR2 SVGAGI (reference sequence). V was trimmed by 0 bases and J by 4 bases, leaving 12 bases between them. CDR3: CASSYSRSRGYGYTF. CDR3 DNA: TGTGCCAGCAGTTACTCGAGGAGCAGGGGCTATGGCTACACCTTC.

The chain carries TRBV6-2 or TRBV6-3 and TRBJ1-5, with 7 bases matching TRBD1. The CDR3 has 16 residues. Germline V gives CDR1 MNHEY, CDR2 SVGEGT. J was trimmed by 4 bases and V by 0 bases; bases with no gene match: 6. In nucleotides, the CDR3 is TGTGCCAGCAGTTACTCGATGGGACAGAGAAATCAGCCCCAGCATTTT. It codes for CASSYSMGQRNQPQHF.

The rearrangement uses TRBV24-1 and TRBJ2-3; 8 nucleotides match TRBD2. Germline V CDR1 and CDR2: KGHDR, SFDVKD. V was clipped by 9 bases and J by 4 bases; unmatched bases: 8. CDR3 length: 14 residues. The CDR3 reads CATAIAGRSDTQYF. The CDR3 nucleotides are TGTGCCACCGCCATAGCGGGGCGGTCAGATACGCAGTATTTT.

This clone was recorded only once. The CDR3 DNA reads TGTGCCAGCAGCGCCCGAATTCCTCTAGCGGGGCGGGATGAGCAGTTCTTC. Translated: CASSARIPLAGRDEQFF. The chain carries TRBV9 and TRBJ2-1; 9 bases agree with TRBD2. CDR3 size: 17 residues. The J segment lost 8 bases and the V segment lost 3 bases, leaving 15 bases of the junction unmatched. Germline assignment: CDR1 SGDLS and CDR2 YYNGEE.

CDR3: CASSPGMGVAKNIQYF. CDR3 in DNA: TGTGCCAGCTCACCGGGAATGGGGGTAGCCAAAAACATTCAGTACTTC. J is TRBJ2-4 and V is TRBV18; possibly TRBD1 or TRBD2 for D (5 bases each). The CDR3 length is 16 residues. Germline CDR1 reads KGHSH; CDR2 reads LQKENI. V shed 3 bases and J shed 0 bases, with 12 bases lying between them.

The chain has TRBV12-3 or TRBV12-4 and TRBJ2-2; possible D gene TRBD1, 5 bases. The V gene lost 2 bases and the J gene lost 7 bases, with 8 bases spanning the gap. This CDR3 spans 13 amino acids. CDR3 sequence (DNA): TGTGCCAGCAGTTTAAGGCAGGGCGGGGAGCTGTTTTTT. Translation gives CASSLRQGGELFF.

V usage is TRBV7-2 and J usage is TRBJ2-1; 8 positions agree with TRBD2. Germline-derived CDR1 and CDR2 are SGHTA and FQGNSA. The V gene end was trimmed by 5 bases and the J gene end by 7 bases; junction bases not matched to a gene: 13. The CDR3 totals 16 residues. The CDR3 DNA follows: TGTGCCAGCAGCATCAGCCGGGGGGGCGTTACGAATGAGCAGTTCTTC. This sequence encodes CASSISRGGVTNEQFF.